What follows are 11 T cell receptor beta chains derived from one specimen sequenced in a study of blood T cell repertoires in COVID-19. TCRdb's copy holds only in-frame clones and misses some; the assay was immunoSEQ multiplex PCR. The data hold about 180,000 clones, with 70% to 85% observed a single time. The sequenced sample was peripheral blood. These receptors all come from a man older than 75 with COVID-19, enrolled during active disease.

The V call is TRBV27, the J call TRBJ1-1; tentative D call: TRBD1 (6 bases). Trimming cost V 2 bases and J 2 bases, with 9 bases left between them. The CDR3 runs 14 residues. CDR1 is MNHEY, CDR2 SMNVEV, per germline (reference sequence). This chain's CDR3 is CASSLRDTNTEAFF. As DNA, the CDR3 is TGTGCCAGCAGTTTACGGGACACAAACACTGAAGCTTTCTTT.

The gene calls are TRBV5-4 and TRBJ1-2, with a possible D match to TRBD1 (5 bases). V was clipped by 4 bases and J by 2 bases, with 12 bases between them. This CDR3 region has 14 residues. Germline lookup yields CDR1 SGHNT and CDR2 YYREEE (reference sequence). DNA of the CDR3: TGTGCCAGCAGCCAAGGACGGACAAACTATGGCTACACCTTC. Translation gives CASSQGRTNYGYTF.

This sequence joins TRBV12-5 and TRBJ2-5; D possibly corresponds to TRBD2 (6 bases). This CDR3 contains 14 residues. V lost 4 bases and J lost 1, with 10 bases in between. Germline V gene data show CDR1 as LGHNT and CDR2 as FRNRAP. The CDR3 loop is CASGWDLLQETQYF. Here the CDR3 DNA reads TGTGCTAGTGGTTGGGACTTACTCCAAGAGACCCAGTACTTC.

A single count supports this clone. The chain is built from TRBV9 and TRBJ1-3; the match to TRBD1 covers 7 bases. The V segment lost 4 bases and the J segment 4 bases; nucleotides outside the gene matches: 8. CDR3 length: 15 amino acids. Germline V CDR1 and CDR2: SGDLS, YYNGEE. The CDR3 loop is CASSLRQGDGNTIYF. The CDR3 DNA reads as TGTGCCAGCAGCCTCAGACAGGGTGACGGAAACACCATATATTTT.

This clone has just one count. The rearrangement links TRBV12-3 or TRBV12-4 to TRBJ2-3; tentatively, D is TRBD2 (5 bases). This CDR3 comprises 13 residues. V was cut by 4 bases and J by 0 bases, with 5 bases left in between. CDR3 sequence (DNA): TGTGCCAGCAGTTGGACTAGCACAGATACGCAGTATTTT. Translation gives CASSWTSTDTQYF.

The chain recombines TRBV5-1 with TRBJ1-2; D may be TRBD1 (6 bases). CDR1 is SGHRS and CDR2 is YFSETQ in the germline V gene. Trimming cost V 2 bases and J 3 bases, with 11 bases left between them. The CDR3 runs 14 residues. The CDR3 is CASSFQGSDYGYTF. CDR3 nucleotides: TGCGCCAGCAGCTTTCAGGGGTCTGACTATGGCTACACCTTC.

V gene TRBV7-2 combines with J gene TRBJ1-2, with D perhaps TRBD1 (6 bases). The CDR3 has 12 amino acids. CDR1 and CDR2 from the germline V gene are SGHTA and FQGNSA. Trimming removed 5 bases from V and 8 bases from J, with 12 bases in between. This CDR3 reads CASSLGGVGYTF. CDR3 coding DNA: TGTGCCAGCAGCCTAGGGGGGGTGGGCTACACCTTC.

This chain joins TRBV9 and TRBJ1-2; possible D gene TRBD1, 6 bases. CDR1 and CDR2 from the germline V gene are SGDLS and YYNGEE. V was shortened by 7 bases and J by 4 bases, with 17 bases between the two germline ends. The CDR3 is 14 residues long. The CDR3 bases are TGTGCCAGCGAGACCTCGGACAGCGTCTATGGCTACACCTTC. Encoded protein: CASETSDSVYGYTF.

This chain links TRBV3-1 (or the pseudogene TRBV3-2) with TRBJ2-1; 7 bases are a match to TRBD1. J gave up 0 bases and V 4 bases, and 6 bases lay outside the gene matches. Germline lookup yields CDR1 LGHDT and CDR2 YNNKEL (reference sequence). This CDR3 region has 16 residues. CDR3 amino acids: CASSRGQASSYNEQFF. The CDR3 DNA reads TGTGCCAGCAGCCGAGGACAGGCCAGCTCCTACAATGAGCAGTTCTTC.

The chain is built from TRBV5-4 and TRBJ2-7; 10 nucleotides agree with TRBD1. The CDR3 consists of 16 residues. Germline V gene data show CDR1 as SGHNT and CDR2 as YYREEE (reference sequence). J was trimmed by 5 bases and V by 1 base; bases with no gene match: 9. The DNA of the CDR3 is TGTGCCAGCAGCTTGTCCCAGACAGGGGGCATCCACGAGCAGTACTTC. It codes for CASSLSQTGGIHEQYF.

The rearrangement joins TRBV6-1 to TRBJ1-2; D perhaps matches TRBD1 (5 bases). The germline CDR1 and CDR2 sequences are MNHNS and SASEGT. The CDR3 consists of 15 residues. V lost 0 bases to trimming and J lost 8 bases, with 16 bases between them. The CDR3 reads CASSEADVMSGGYTF. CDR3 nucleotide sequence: TGTGCCAGCAGTGAAGCGGACGTAATGTCAGGGGGCTACACCTTC.